These T cell receptor beta chains were read from a single sample in a study of T cell repertoires in cytomegalovirus infection. These TCRs are of unknown antigen specificity. TCRdb used MiXCR to reprocess the reads, holding one entry per CDR3 protein. The table shows 750,000 to 900,000 distinct CDR3 sequences, with roughly 29% occurring only once. Specimen: cultured CD8+ T cells from PBMCs, collected from culture after CMV antigen stimulation. Receptors originate from a human donor in good health (CMV status not recorded). Some clones in this sample may be carry-over from other donors' samples. Each CDR3 is given with its conserved first and last residue. D genes are given only for firm matches. Expanded clones are given a class, and other clones once, few, many or no size at all.

v_gene: TRBV28
abundance: .
j_gene: TRBJ2-3
d_gene: .
CDR3nt: TGTGCCAGCAGTTCGCAGCGGGCAGATACGCAGTATTTT
CDR3aa: CASSSQRADTQYF

v_gene: TRBV4-1
abundance: once
j_gene: TRBJ1-2
d_gene: .
CDR3nt: TGTGCCAGCAGCCAAGATAGAGGGCCGGTCACACTCCTTTCTTACGGCTACACCTTC
CDR3aa: CASSQDRGPVTLLSYGYTF

v_gene: TRBV12-3/TRBV12-4
abundance: .
j_gene: TRBJ2-2
d_gene: TRBD2
CDR3nt: TGTGCCAGCAGTTTCGCGTTCGGACTAGCGGGGTGGTCGCCCTCGAACATCGGGGAGCTGTTTTTT
CDR3aa: CASSFAFGLAGWSPSNIGELFF

v_gene: TRBV12-3/TRBV12-4
abundance: .
j_gene: TRBJ2-3
d_gene: TRBD2
CDR3nt: TGTGCCAGCAGTTTGATACTAGCGAAAGTAGACACAGATACGCAGTATTTT
CDR3aa: CASSLILAKVDTDTQYF

v_gene: TRBV18
abundance: .
j_gene: TRBJ2-3
d_gene: TRBD1
CDR3nt: TGTGCCAGCTCACCCCCTCCGGGACAGATCACAGATACGCAGTATTTT
CDR3aa: CASSPPPGQITDTQYF

v_gene: TRBV5-4
abundance: .
j_gene: TRBJ2-1
d_gene: .
CDR3nt: TGTGCCAGCAGCTCTCTAGGGAGTCCCGAATACAATGAGCAGTTCTTC
CDR3aa: CASSSLGSPEYNEQFF

v_gene: TRBV12-3/TRBV12-4
abundance: .
j_gene: TRBJ1-4
d_gene: .
CDR3nt: TGTGCCAGCAGTTCGCCAGGGCCGGATGAAAAACTGTTTTTT
CDR3aa: CASSSPGPDEKLFF

v_gene: TRBV20-1
abundance: .
j_gene: TRBJ2-1
d_gene: TRBD2
CDR3nt: TGCAGAACACCTAGCGGGGGGTACGACAATGAGCAGTTCTTC
CDR3aa: CRTPSGGYDNEQFF

v_gene: TRBV3-1
abundance: many
j_gene: TRBJ1-1
d_gene: .
CDR3nt: TGTGCCAGCAGCCAGGATCAGGGAGGCACTGAAGCTTTCTTT
CDR3aa: CASSQDQGGTEAFF

v_gene: TRBV25-1
abundance: .
j_gene: TRBJ2-1
d_gene: TRBD1
CDR3nt: TGTGCCAGCAGTGACGATTTGGACAGGGACTCCTACAATGAGCAGTTCTTC
CDR3aa: CASSDDLDRDSYNEQFF

v_gene: TRBV5-4
abundance: .
j_gene: TRBJ1-2
d_gene: .
CDR3nt: TGTGCCAGCAGCGGGGAGACGGTCGATATTGAAGGCTACACCTTC
CDR3aa: CASSGETVDIEGYTF

v_gene: TRBV19
abundance: .
j_gene: TRBJ2-3
d_gene: .
CDR3nt: TGTGCCAGTAGTATCTCCGGTAGCACAGATACGCAGTATTTT
CDR3aa: CASSISGSTDTQYF

v_gene: TRBV28
abundance: .
j_gene: TRBJ1-3
d_gene: .
CDR3nt: TGTGCCAGCAGTCCCCCGCGTTACTCTGGAAACACCAGATATTTT
CDR3aa: CASSPPRYSGNTRYF

v_gene: TRBV27
abundance: many
j_gene: TRBJ1-1
d_gene: .
CDR3nt: TGTGCCAGCATCAGGAACACTGAAGCTTTCTTT
CDR3aa: CASIRNTEAFF

v_gene: TRBV15
abundance: .
j_gene: TRBJ2-3
d_gene: TRBD1
CDR3nt: TGTGCCACCAGCAGGATTACAGGGGGGGATACGCAGTATTTT
CDR3aa: CATSRITGGDTQYF

v_gene: TRBV27
abundance: .
j_gene: TRBJ2-3
d_gene: TRBD1
CDR3nt: TGTGCCAGCAGTTTTGGACAGGGGCGCGGCACAGATACGCAGTATTTT
CDR3aa: CASSFGQGRGTDTQYF

v_gene: TRBV6-1
abundance: .
j_gene: TRBJ2-7
d_gene: .
CDR3nt: TGTGCCAGCAGTTCGACGACCGAGCAGTACTTC
CDR3aa: CASSSTTEQYF

v_gene: TRBV6-5
abundance: few
j_gene: TRBJ1-1
d_gene: TRBD1
CDR3nt: TGTGCCAGCAGTTACTACCCCGGGACAGGGGTCGGCGACACTGAAGCTTTCTTT
CDR3aa: CASSYYPGTGVGDTEAFF

v_gene: TRBV9
abundance: .
j_gene: TRBJ2-7
d_gene: TRBD1
CDR3nt: TGTGCCAGCAGCGTCGGGACAGGGGGGGAGCAGTACTTC
CDR3aa: CASSVGTGGEQYF

v_gene: TRBV7-6
abundance: many
j_gene: TRBJ2-3
d_gene: .
CDR3nt: TGTGCCAGCAGCTTAAAAACAGATACGCAGTATTTT
CDR3aa: CASSLKTDTQYF

v_gene: TRBV25-1
abundance: many
j_gene: TRBJ2-7
d_gene: .
CDR3nt: TGTGCCAGCTCCGGGGGCTACGAGCAGTACTTC
CDR3aa: CASSGGYEQYF

v_gene: TRBV11-2
abundance: few
j_gene: TRBJ2-5
d_gene: TRBD2
CDR3nt: TGTGCCAGCAGCTTAATGGCGGGGGGTGTTTGGACCCAGTACTTC
CDR3aa: CASSLMAGGVWTQYF

v_gene: TRBV7-9
abundance: .
j_gene: TRBJ2-3
d_gene: .
CDR3nt: TGTGCCAGCAGCGTACAAACCCCTTGGGCGCAGTATTTT
CDR3aa: CASSVQTPWAQYF

v_gene: TRBV6-5
abundance: .
j_gene: TRBJ1-5
d_gene: TRBD1
CDR3nt: TGTGCCAGCAGTTACTACAGGGGTGGCAATCAGCCCCAGCATTTT
CDR3aa: CASSYYRGGNQPQHF

v_gene: TRBV7-6
abundance: many
j_gene: TRBJ2-5
d_gene: .
CDR3nt: TGTGCCAGCAGCTTAGTGGCAGACCCGCGTAAAGAGACCCAGTACTTC
CDR3aa: CASSLVADPRKETQYF

v_gene: TRBV19
abundance: .
j_gene: TRBJ1-2
d_gene: .
CDR3nt: TGTGCCAGTAGTATTTTGGGACGGAGGTCGAGGTCGGACTATGGCTACACCTTC
CDR3aa: CASSILGRRSRSDYGYTF

v_gene: TRBV14
abundance: few
j_gene: TRBJ1-6
d_gene: .
CDR3nt: TGTGCCAGCAGCCCCCGACAGTCGTATTCACCCCTCCACTTT
CDR3aa: CASSPRQSYSPLHF

v_gene: TRBV13
abundance: once
j_gene: TRBJ2-6
d_gene: .
CDR3nt: TGTGCCAGCAGCCGAGGGATGGCGGGGGCCAACGTCCTGACTTTC
CDR3aa: CASSRGMAGANVLTF

v_gene: TRBV19
abundance: .
j_gene: TRBJ1-1
d_gene: .
CDR3nt: TGTGCCAGTAGCGCAGGGTTAGGCACTGAAGCTTTCTTT
CDR3aa: CASSAGLGTEAFF

v_gene: TRBV11-2
abundance: once
j_gene: TRBJ2-1
d_gene: TRBD2
CDR3nt: TGTGCCAGCAGCTGGACACCGGGACTAGGGGTGGGGAATGAGCAGTTCTTC
CDR3aa: CASSWTPGLGVGNEQFF

v_gene: TRBV28
abundance: .
j_gene: TRBJ2-5
d_gene: TRBD1
CDR3nt: TGTGCCAGCATCAAGAGGGACAGGGGGCACCAAGAGACCCAGTACTTC
CDR3aa: CASIKRDRGHQETQYF

v_gene: TRBV7-9
abundance: .
j_gene: TRBJ1-1
d_gene: .
CDR3nt: TGTGCCAGCAGCTTCGAAAAGAATGCTTTCTTT
CDR3aa: CASSFEKNAFF

v_gene: TRBV12-3/TRBV12-4
abundance: few
j_gene: TRBJ2-5
d_gene: .
CDR3nt: TGTGCCAGCAGTACAGGGAGGCAAGAGACCCAGTACTTC
CDR3aa: CASSTGRQETQYF

v_gene: TRBV7-9
abundance: many
j_gene: TRBJ2-3
d_gene: TRBD1
CDR3nt: TGTGCCAGCAGCTTAGCCGGGACAGGGCTGCCAGATACGCAGTATTTT
CDR3aa: CASSLAGTGLPDTQYF

v_gene: TRBV7-6
abundance: .
j_gene: TRBJ2-3
d_gene: .
CDR3nt: TGTGCCAGCAGCTGGGATGGAGAAAAACCTACCACAGATACGCAGTATTTT
CDR3aa: CASSWDGEKPTTDTQYF

v_gene: TRBV11-2
abundance: few
j_gene: TRBJ2-3
d_gene: .
CDR3nt: TGTGCCAGCAGCTTACCCCTCGACGGAGATACGCAGTATTTT
CDR3aa: CASSLPLDGDTQYF

v_gene: TRBV24-1
abundance: .
j_gene: TRBJ2-1
d_gene: .
CDR3nt: TGTGCCACCAGTGACCGGGCCAGAACCTACAATGAGCAGTTCTTC
CDR3aa: CATSDRARTYNEQFF

v_gene: TRBV6-2/TRBV6-3
abundance: few
j_gene: TRBJ2-1
d_gene: TRBD1
CDR3nt: TGTGCCAGCAGTCCCGGACAGGGGGCTCAGAATGAGCAGTTCTTC
CDR3aa: CASSPGQGAQNEQFF

v_gene: TRBV20-1
abundance: .
j_gene: TRBJ1-1
d_gene: .
CDR3nt: TGCAGTGCTAGAGATCTTAGGGGCGAAGGGGGCACTGAAGCTTTCTTT
CDR3aa: CSARDLRGEGGTEAFF

v_gene: TRBV7-6
abundance: .
j_gene: TRBJ1-5
d_gene: TRBD1
CDR3nt: TGTGCCAGCAGCGAGGGGGCAAGGGGTTATAGCAATCAGCCCCAGCATTTT
CDR3aa: CASSEGARGYSNQPQHF

v_gene: TRBV4-3
abundance: once
j_gene: TRBJ2-5
d_gene: .
CDR3nt: TGCGCCAGCAGCCAAGATTATACTGACCTGACTTGGACCCAGTACTTC
CDR3aa: CASSQDYTDLTWTQYF

v_gene: TRBV7-8
abundance: few
j_gene: TRBJ1-5
d_gene: .
CDR3nt: TGTGCCAGCGGGGGGTTGCAGCCCCAGCATTTT
CDR3aa: CASGGLQPQHF

v_gene: TRBV27
abundance: few
j_gene: TRBJ1-1
d_gene: .
CDR3nt: TGTGCCAGCAGTTTATACCCCGCGGATTTCAACACTGAAGCTTTCTTT
CDR3aa: CASSLYPADFNTEAFF

v_gene: TRBV6-5
abundance: .
j_gene: TRBJ1-1
d_gene: TRBD1
CDR3nt: TGTGCCAGCAGTTACTCGGACCGGGACAGGTTGAGGACTGAAGCTTTCTTT
CDR3aa: CASSYSDRDRLRTEAFF

v_gene: TRBV7-2
abundance: few
j_gene: TRBJ2-4
d_gene: TRBD1
CDR3nt: TGTGCCAGCAGCTTAAACAGGGGCAACATTCAGTACTTC
CDR3aa: CASSLNRGNIQYF

v_gene: TRBV20-1
abundance: once
j_gene: TRBJ1-2
d_gene: .
CDR3nt: TGCAGTGCTGGTCAGGGGAGCTATGGCTACACCTTC
CDR3aa: CSAGQGSYGYTF

v_gene: TRBV4-1
abundance: few
j_gene: TRBJ2-5
d_gene: .
CDR3nt: TGCGCCAGCAGCCAATACCCCGCCGGGACCCTAGAGACCCAGTACTTC
CDR3aa: CASSQYPAGTLETQYF

v_gene: TRBV7-8
abundance: few
j_gene: TRBJ2-2
d_gene: TRBD1
CDR3nt: TGTGCCAGCAGCACCCGGACAGGGGGCAGCGCCGGGGAGCTGTTTTTT
CDR3aa: CASSTRTGGSAGELFF

v_gene: TRBV5-6
abundance: few
j_gene: TRBJ2-7
d_gene: TRBD1
CDR3nt: TGTGCCAGCAGCCTCCCCCGGGACAGGCCCTACGAGCAGTACTTC
CDR3aa: CASSLPRDRPYEQYF

v_gene: TRBV7-9
abundance: .
j_gene: TRBJ1-6
d_gene: .
CDR3nt: TGTGCCAGCAGCTTCATCCCAGCAAATTCACCCCTCCACTTT
CDR3aa: CASSFIPANSPLHF

v_gene: TRBV3-1
abundance: .
j_gene: TRBJ2-5
d_gene: .
CDR3nt: TGTGCCAGCAGCCTCAGGGGCAGCGAGGAGACCCAGTACTTC
CDR3aa: CASSLRGSEETQYF

v_gene: TRBV7-6
abundance: few
j_gene: TRBJ1-5
d_gene: .
CDR3nt: TGTGCCAGCAGCGCCCTCTCGGGGGGGCAGCCCCAGCATTTT
CDR3aa: CASSALSGGQPQHF

v_gene: TRBV20-1
abundance: few
j_gene: TRBJ1-6
d_gene: TRBD1
CDR3nt: TGCAGTGCTAGGCCGGGACAGGGAAATTCACCCCTCCACTTT
CDR3aa: CSARPGQGNSPLHF

v_gene: TRBV3-1
abundance: .
j_gene: TRBJ1-3
d_gene: .
CDR3nt: TGTGCCAGCAGCCAAGATGGGATGGGCTTGAACACCATATATTTT
CDR3aa: CASSQDGMGLNTIYF

v_gene: TRBV25-1
abundance: .
j_gene: TRBJ1-1
d_gene: TRBD1
CDR3nt: TGTGCCAGCATCCCCAGCCAGGGGGTATTGAACACTGAAGCTTTCTTT
CDR3aa: CASIPSQGVLNTEAFF

v_gene: TRBV6-5
abundance: many
j_gene: TRBJ2-2
d_gene: .
CDR3nt: TGTGCCAGCAGTTACTCGACTTTCGCGGGGATTACTACACACGCGAACACCGGGGAGCTGTTTTTT
CDR3aa: CASSYSTFAGITTHANTGELFF